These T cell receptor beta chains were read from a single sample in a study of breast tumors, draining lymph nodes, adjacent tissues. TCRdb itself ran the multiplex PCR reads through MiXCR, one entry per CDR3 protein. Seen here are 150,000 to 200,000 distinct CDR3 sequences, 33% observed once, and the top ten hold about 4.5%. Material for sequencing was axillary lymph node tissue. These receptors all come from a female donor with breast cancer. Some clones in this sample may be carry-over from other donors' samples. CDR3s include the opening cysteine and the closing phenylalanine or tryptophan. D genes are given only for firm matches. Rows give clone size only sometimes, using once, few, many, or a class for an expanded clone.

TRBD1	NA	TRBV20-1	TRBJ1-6	CSARETGGTDSPLHF	TGCAGTGCTAGAGAGACAGGGGGGACAGATTCACCCCTCCACTTT
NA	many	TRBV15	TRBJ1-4	CAKGGGGGEKLFF	TGTGCCAAAGGGGGGGGGGGGGGGGAAAAACTGTTTTTT
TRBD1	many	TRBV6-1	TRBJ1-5	CASLPDGQGYQPQHF	TGTGCCAGCCTACCGGACGGACAGGGATATCAGCCCCAGCATTTT
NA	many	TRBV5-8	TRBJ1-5	CASSLDIYSNQPQHF	TGTGCCAGCAGCTTGGACATTTATAGCAATCAGCCCCAGCATTTT
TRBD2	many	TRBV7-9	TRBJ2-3	CASSSRGTVPWRESTDTQYF	TGTGCCAGCAGCTCCCGGGGGACGGTCCCCTGGCGGGAGAGCACAGATACGCAGTATTTT
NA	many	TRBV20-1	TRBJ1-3	CSASWGDGNTIYF	TGCAGTGCTAGTTGGGGGGATGGAAACACCATATATTTT
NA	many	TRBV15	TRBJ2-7	CATSRDARSSYEQYF	TGTGCCACCAGCAGAGATGCCAGGAGCTCCTACGAGCAGTACTTC
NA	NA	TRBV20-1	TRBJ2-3	CSASYTQGF	TGCAGTGCTTCCTATACACAGGGTTTT
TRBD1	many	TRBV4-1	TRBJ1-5	CTSHKEGGQVNQPQHF	TGCACCAGCCATAAGGAAGGGGGACAGGTTAATCAGCCCCAGCATTTT
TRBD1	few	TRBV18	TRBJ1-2	CASSQRGREHYGYTF	TGTGCCAGCTCACAAAGGGGGCGCGAACACTATGGCTACACCTTC
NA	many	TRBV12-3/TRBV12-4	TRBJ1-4	CASSRGTGDEKLFF	TGTGCCAGCAGCCGTGGGACGGGCGATGAAAAACTGTTTTTT
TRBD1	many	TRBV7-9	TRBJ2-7	CASSFMGQGYEQYF	TGTGCCAGCAGCTTTATGGGACAGGGGTACGAGCAGTACTTC
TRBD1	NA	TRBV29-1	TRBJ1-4	CSVPHWGQGGANEKLFF	TGCAGCGTTCCCCATTGGGGACAGGGGGGAGCTAATGAAAAACTGTTTTTT
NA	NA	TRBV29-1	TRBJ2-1	CSLVVGVQAYNEQFF	TGCAGCTTGGTGGTGGGGGTCCAGGCCTACAATGAGCAGTTCTTC
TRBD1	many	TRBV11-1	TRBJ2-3	CASRGRTGGTQYF	TGTGCCAGCAGAGGTAGGACAGGAGGTACGCAGTATTTT
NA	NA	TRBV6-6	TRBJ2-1	CASRGYSYNEQFF	TGTGCCAGCAGGGGGTACTCCTACAATGAGCAGTTCTTC
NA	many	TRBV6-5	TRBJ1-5	CASSSRELVMHF	TGTGCCAGCAGTTCGCGAGAATTAGTAATGCATTTT
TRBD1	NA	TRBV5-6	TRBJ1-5	CASGQGAIYEQPQHF	TGTGCCAGCGGACAGGGGGCCATCTACGAGCAGCCCCAGCATTTT
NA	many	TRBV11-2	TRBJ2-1	CASRGLQYNEQFF	TGTGCCAGCAGAGGGCTACAATACAATGAGCAGTTCTTC
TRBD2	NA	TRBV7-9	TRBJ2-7	CASSYTRGGNIREQYF	TGTGCCAGCAGTTATACCCGCGGGGGAAATATTAGGGAGCAGTACTTC
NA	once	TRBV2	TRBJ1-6	CASSEGRGHYNSPLHF	TGTGCCAGCAGTGAAGGCCGAGGGCACTATAATTCACCCCTCCACTTT
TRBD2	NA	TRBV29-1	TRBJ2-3	CSVEVAGGPKDTQYF	TGCAGCGTTGAAGTAGCGGGGGGGCCTAAGGACACGCAGTATTTT
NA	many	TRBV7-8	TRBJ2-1	CASSLWSGSYNEQFF	TGTGCCAGCAGCTTATGGAGCGGCTCCTACAATGAGCAGTTCTTC
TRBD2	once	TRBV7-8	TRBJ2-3	CASSLQRGGASTDTQYF	TGTGCCAGCAGCTTGCAGCGGGGGGGAGCGAGCACAGATACGCAGTATTTT
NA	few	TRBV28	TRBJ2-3	CASSLIGRSTDTQYF	TGTGCCAGCAGTTTAATTGGGCGGAGCACAGATACGCAGTATTTT
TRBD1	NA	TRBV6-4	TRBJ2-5	CASSGQGEETQYF	TGTGCCAGCAGCGGACAGGGGGAAGAGACCCAGTACTTC
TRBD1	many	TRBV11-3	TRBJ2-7	CASRGQGKSSYEQYF	TGTGCCAGCAGGGGACAGGGAAAAAGTTCCTACGAGCAGTACTTC
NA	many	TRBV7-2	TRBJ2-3	CASSLFGGTTDTQYF	TGTGCCAGCAGCTTATTCGGGGGAACCACAGATACGCAGTATTTT
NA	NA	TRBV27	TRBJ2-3	CASSITSTDTQYF	TGTGCCAGCAGTATCACTAGCACAGATACGCAGTATTTT